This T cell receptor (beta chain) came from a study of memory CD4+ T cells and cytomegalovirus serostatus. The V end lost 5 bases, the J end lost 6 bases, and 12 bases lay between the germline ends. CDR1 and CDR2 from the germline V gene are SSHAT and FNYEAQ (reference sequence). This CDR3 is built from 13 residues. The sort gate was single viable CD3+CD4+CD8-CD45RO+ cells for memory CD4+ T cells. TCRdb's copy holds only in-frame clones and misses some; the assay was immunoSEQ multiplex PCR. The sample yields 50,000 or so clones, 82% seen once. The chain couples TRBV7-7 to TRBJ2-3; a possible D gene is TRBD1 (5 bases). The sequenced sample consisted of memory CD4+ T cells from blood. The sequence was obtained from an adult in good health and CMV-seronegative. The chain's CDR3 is CASSKGLVDTQYF. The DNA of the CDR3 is TGTGCCAGCAGCAAGGGGCTAGTGGATACGCAGTATTTT.